This is a list of T cell receptor beta chains from one sample in a study of T cell changes during pregnancy in multiple sclerosis. Data came from immunoSEQ multiplex PCR; TCRdb stores just in-frame clones and leaves some out. The sample lists 90,000 or so clones; 85% to 95% were seen once. Material: peripheral blood, obtained before pregnancy. The receptors come from a female donor with multiple sclerosis, enrolled in a pregnancy study. Both conserved end residues are part of each CDR3. A D gene is named only where the DNA matches it firmly. Clone size is not always given. Where it is, it says once, few, many or a class for expanded clones.

abundance: once; v_gene: TRBV5-1; j_gene: TRBJ2-7; d_gene: NA; CDR3nt: TGCGCCAGCAGCTTGGCCGGGACAACGCCCGAGCAGTACTTC; CDR3aa: CASSLAGTTPEQYF
abundance: NA; v_gene: TRBV7-9; j_gene: TRBJ2-2; d_gene: NA; CDR3nt: TGTGCCAGCAGCCCGCGGGGTAGCACCGGGGAGCTGTTTTTT; CDR3aa: CASSPRGSTGELFF
abundance: few; v_gene: TRBV5-1; j_gene: TRBJ2-7; d_gene: NA; CDR3nt: TGCGCCAGCAGCCTCCAGGGACAAGGGAGCGAGCAGTACTTC; CDR3aa: CASSLQGQGSEQYF
abundance: once; v_gene: TRBV7-9; j_gene: TRBJ2-7; d_gene: TRBD2; CDR3nt: TGTGCCAGCAGCACCTTTAGCGGGTCGGGGTACGAGCAGTACTTC; CDR3aa: CASSTFSGSGYEQYF
abundance: NA; v_gene: TRBV29-1; j_gene: TRBJ2-7; d_gene: TRBD1; CDR3nt: TGCAGCGTTGTCTTTGGGACAGGGCTCGGCGAGCAGTACTTC; CDR3aa: CSVVFGTGLGEQYF
abundance: NA; v_gene: TRBV5-4; j_gene: TRBJ2-1; d_gene: TRBD1; CDR3nt: TGTGCCAGCAGCTTCCTACAGGGGGGTGGTGAGCAGTTCTTC; CDR3aa: CASSFLQGGGEQFF
abundance: NA; v_gene: TRBV6-1; j_gene: TRBJ1-1; d_gene: TRBD1; CDR3nt: TGTGCCAGCAGTGAAAGCCCACGGGACAGGGGTGGCACTGAAGCTTTCTTT; CDR3aa: CASSESPRDRGGTEAFF
abundance: NA; v_gene: TRBV12-5; j_gene: TRBJ2-2; d_gene: NA; CDR3nt: TGTGCTAGTGGTCCGGGAAACGCGAACACCGGGGAGCTGTTTTTT; CDR3aa: CASGPGNANTGELFF
abundance: NA; v_gene: TRBV6-4; j_gene: TRBJ2-2; d_gene: TRBD1; CDR3nt: TGTGCCAGCAGTCGACAGGGGATTGACACCGGGGAGCTGTTTTTT; CDR3aa: CASSRQGIDTGELFF
abundance: NA; v_gene: TRBV18; j_gene: TRBJ1-1; d_gene: NA; CDR3nt: TGTGCCAGCTCACCGGCTAACACTGAAGCTTTCTTT; CDR3aa: CASSPANTEAFF
abundance: NA; v_gene: TRBV5-4; j_gene: TRBJ1-1; d_gene: TRBD1; CDR3nt: TGTGCCAGCAGCCCGGACAGGGCCCGAAGCACTGAAGCTTTCTTT; CDR3aa: CASSPDRARSTEAFF
abundance: NA; v_gene: TRBV7-7; j_gene: TRBJ2-5; d_gene: NA; CDR3nt: TGTGCCAGCAGCCCGGACAGGGAGGGGCAAGAGACCCAGTACTTC; CDR3aa: CASSPDREGQETQYF
abundance: NA; v_gene: TRBV6-5; j_gene: TRBJ2-1; d_gene: NA; CDR3nt: TGTGCCAGCAGTTATCTGTCACCGGGGAACAATGAGCAGTTCTTC; CDR3aa: CASSYLSPGNNEQFF
abundance: few; v_gene: TRBV6-1; j_gene: TRBJ1-1; d_gene: NA; CDR3nt: TGTGCCAGCAGGGCCATGGTACAGGTCAGCACTGAAGCTTTCTTT; CDR3aa: CASRAMVQVSTEAFF
abundance: NA; v_gene: TRBV27; j_gene: TRBJ1-2; d_gene: NA; CDR3nt: TGTGCCAGCAGTTGGACATCTCACGCAGGTCGCGGCTACACCTTC; CDR3aa: CASSWTSHAGRGYTF
abundance: NA; v_gene: TRBV27; j_gene: TRBJ2-2; d_gene: TRBD2; CDR3nt: TGTGCCAGCAGTTTGGGTAGCGGGAGACCCACCGGGGAGCTGTTTTTT; CDR3aa: CASSLGSGRPTGELFF
abundance: NA; v_gene: TRBV27; j_gene: TRBJ2-2; d_gene: TRBD2; CDR3nt: TGTGCCAGCACTTGGGGTAGCGGGAGGGCCGGCGGGGAGCTGTTTTTT; CDR3aa: CASTWGSGRAGGELFF
abundance: NA; v_gene: TRBV6-1; j_gene: TRBJ1-2; d_gene: NA; CDR3nt: TGTGCCAGCAGACAGCACCTCTATGGCTACACCTTC; CDR3aa: CASRQHLYGYTF
abundance: NA; v_gene: TRBV27; j_gene: TRBJ1-1; d_gene: NA; CDR3nt: TGTGCCAGCAGTCCCCGAAGCGCGTATGAAGCTTTCTTT; CDR3aa: CASSPRSAYEAFF
abundance: NA; v_gene: TRBV27; j_gene: TRBJ1-1; d_gene: TRBD1; CDR3nt: TGTGCCAGCAGTTTACTTCCAGGGGGCAGGACTGAAGCTTTCTTT; CDR3aa: CASSLLPGGRTEAFF
abundance: NA; v_gene: TRBV14; j_gene: TRBJ1-4; d_gene: NA; CDR3nt: TGTGCCAGCAGCCAAGATGGAGGCCGCGGACTGTTTTTT; CDR3aa: CASSQDGGRGLFF
abundance: NA; v_gene: TRBV18; j_gene: TRBJ1-1; d_gene: NA; CDR3nt: TGTGCCAGCTCACCAGACAGGAGAGAAGCTTTCTTT; CDR3aa: CASSPDRREAFF
abundance: NA; v_gene: TRBV7-9; j_gene: TRBJ1-1; d_gene: TRBD1; CDR3nt: TGTGCCAGCAGCCTGGGGCAGGGGGCTGCTTTCTTT; CDR3aa: CASSLGQGAAFF
abundance: NA; v_gene: TRBV2; j_gene: TRBJ2-7; d_gene: TRBD1; CDR3nt: TGTGCCAGCAGTGAGGGACAGGGGGCCCCCTACGAGCAGTACTTC; CDR3aa: CASSEGQGAPYEQYF
abundance: NA; v_gene: TRBV28; j_gene: TRBJ2-1; d_gene: TRBD2; CDR3nt: TGTGCCAGCAGTTTAGCGGGAGGGTCCTACAATGAGCAGTTCTTC; CDR3aa: CASSLAGGSYNEQFF
abundance: NA; v_gene: TRBV9; j_gene: TRBJ2-1; d_gene: NA; CDR3nt: TGTGCCAGCAGCCCCCAAGCGCAGGGAGGTGAGCAGTTCTTC; CDR3aa: CASSPQAQGGEQFF
abundance: few; v_gene: TRBV7-9; j_gene: TRBJ1-1; d_gene: NA; CDR3nt: TGTGCCAGCAGCCACGAGGGCACTGAAGCTTTCTTT; CDR3aa: CASSHEGTEAFF
abundance: NA; v_gene: TRBV29-1; j_gene: TRBJ1-1; d_gene: NA; CDR3nt: TGCAGCGTTGTACTTATATATGAAGCTTTCTTT; CDR3aa: CSVVLIYEAFF
abundance: NA; v_gene: TRBV19; j_gene: TRBJ2-1; d_gene: TRBD2; CDR3nt: TGTGCCAGTAACTCCCTACGGGTGGGAGGGGACAATGAGCAGTTCTTC; CDR3aa: CASNSLRVGGDNEQFF
abundance: NA; v_gene: TRBV13; j_gene: TRBJ1-3; d_gene: TRBD1; CDR3nt: TGTGCCAGCAGCAGGGGGGACAGGCGAAACTCTGGAAACACCATATATTTT; CDR3aa: CASSRGDRRNSGNTIYF
abundance: NA; v_gene: TRBV4-3; j_gene: TRBJ1-5; d_gene: TRBD1; CDR3nt: TGCGCCAGCAGCCAAGAGACAGGGGGTAACCAGCCCCAGCATTTT; CDR3aa: CASSQETGGNQPQHF